Here is one T cell receptor (beta chain) with its context. Antigen: not known. Germline V gene sequence: CDR1 SNHLY, CDR2 FYNNEI. The CDR3 is 15 residues long. Germline trimming cut 5 bases from V and 6 bases from J; bases unmatched to any gene: 8. Sequenced by immunoSEQ multiplex PCR; TCRdb stores in-frame clones only, minus some. The sample contains about 49,000 clones, over 60% of which appear only once. This entry belongs to a study of PD-1 blockade in mismatch repair-deficient tumors. For the study at large: Patients had more than ten mismatch repair-deficient cancer types, all previously treated and progressing.

Findings and caveats of the study: Tumor-resident clones, often absent from pretreatment blood, expanded after pembrolizumab and then contracted.

Mismatch repair deficiency was confirmed in all patients, by PCR or immunohistochemistry. TCR sequencing covered a few patients who responded to pembrolizumab. The chain couples TRBV2 to TRBJ1-1; 11 positions agree with TRBD1. This receptor was obtained from an adult with mismatch repair-deficient cancer. Material: PBMCs, obtained before pembrolizumab treatment. The CDR3 reads CASSRRDRGDSEAFF. The CDR3 DNA reads as TGTGCCAGCAGTAGAAGGGACAGGGGGGACTCTGAAGCTTTCTTT.